These 32 T cell receptor beta chains were sequenced from one sample in a study of post-analysis software for immune sequencing data. Prepared libraries of TCR beta cDNA carried unique molecular identifiers. TCRdb reprocessed the PCR reads via MiXCR and lists one record per CDR3 protein. The profile covers roughly 870,000 distinct CDR3 sequences, with roughly 50% appearing a single time and approximately 4.5% taken by the ten largest. Their antigens remain unidentified. General study findings and limits: About five TRBV segments appeared more often in patients than in controls, and TRBV5-6, TRBV5-1 and TRBV20-1 were among these.

Sequencing input: blood. These receptors were taken from a girl aged 5 to 17 with multiple sclerosis.

This clonotype occurred a few times. The V call is TRBV7-6, the J call TRBJ2-7; weak D call: TRBD2 (5 bases). The germline V and J ends were trimmed by 5 bases and 0 bases, with 14 bases remaining between them. This CDR3 has 15 residues. Germline V gene lookup returns CDR1 SGHVS and CDR2 FNYEAQ. The CDR3 DNA follows: TGTGCCAGCAGCCGAGGGTCTAGCTTCTCCTACGAGCAGTACTTC. Translation: CASSRGSSFSYEQYF.

The chain carries TRBV20-1 and TRBJ2-4; the match to TRBD1 covers 10 bases. The germline V gene encodes CDR1 DFQATT and CDR2 SNEGSKA (reference sequence). The junction had 8 bases not matched to a gene; V was cut back by 3 bases and J by 6 bases. The CDR3 runs 15 residues. The CDR3 DNA follows: TGCAGTGCTAGTGGACAGGGGGTGGTCGGAAACATTCAGTACTTC. This translates into CSASGQGVVGNIQYF.

CDR3: CASSWTGTGLIEQYF. The CDR3 coding sequence is TGTGCCAGCAGCTGGACCGGGACAGGATTAATCGAGCAGTACTTC. The genes are TRBV7-2 and TRBJ2-7, with 8 bases that match TRBD1. Losses at the gene ends were 4 bases for V and 6 bases for J; bases not matched to a gene: 11. The length of the CDR3 is 15 residues. Germline lookup yields CDR1 SGHTA and CDR2 FQGNSA.

This clonotype has only a few counts. The rearrangement uses TRBV5-1 and TRBJ2-1; 8 nucleotides agree with TRBD2. The ends lost 2 bases at V and 0 bases at J; junction bases unmatched: 4. In germline, CDR1 is SGHRS, CDR2 YFSETQ. CDR3 size: 16 residues. CDR3 region: CASSLDSGNSYNEQFF. In nucleotides, the CDR3 is TGCGCCAGCAGCTTAGATAGCGGGAACTCCTACAATGAGCAGTTCTTC.

The V call is TRBV29-1, the J call TRBJ2-7, with D possibly being TRBD1 (5 bases). The germline CDR1 and CDR2 sequences are SQVTM and ANQGSEA. The V gene lost 3 bases and the J gene lost 2 bases, with 8 bases spanning the gap. The length of the CDR3 is 12 residues. CDR3 DNA: TGCAGCGTTGATACAGGACCCTACGAGCAGTACTTC. Amino acid sequence: CSVDTGPYEQYF.

CDR3 loop: CASSEIGGIGYTF. Written as DNA, the CDR3 is TGTGCCAGCAGTGAGATTGGAGGTATCGGCTACACCTTC. The chain has TRBV2 and TRBJ1-2; D is unclear. The CDR3 contains 13 residues. V lost 3 bases and J lost 8, with 13 bases in between. Germline V gives CDR1 SNHLY, CDR2 FYNNEI.

This rearrangement joins TRBV6-6 to TRBJ2-1; 7 bases agree with TRBD1. The CDR3 is 14 residues long. Germline trimming cut 10 bases from V and 8 bases from J; bases unmatched to any gene: 14. Germline V CDR1 and CDR2: MNHNY, SVGAGI (reference sequence). The CDR3 is CATLTRTGTHEQFF. CDR3 nucleotides: TGTGCCACCCTCACCAGGACAGGCACACATGAGCAGTTCTTC.

CDR3 in DNA: TGTGCCAGCAGCCCCCACGAGGGCCCTGGGGTCTACGAGCAGTACTTC. Translation: CASSPHEGPGVYEQYF. This chain links TRBV9 with TRBJ2-5; the D gene is possibly TRBD2 (5 bases). The closer fit of TRBJ2-7 to the DNA end suggests the J call may be wrong. Germline V gives CDR1 SGDLS, CDR2 YYNGEE. CDR3 length: 16 amino acids.

Only one count was recorded for this clonotype. The chain couples TRBV2 to TRBJ2-4; D ambiguous. The CDR3 is 14 amino acids. Trimming left V 8 bases short and J 4 bases short, with 15 bases between. From germline, CDR1 is SNHLY and CDR2 FYNNEI. The CDR3 nucleotides read TGTGCCAGCCGAATCCCCAGCAGTAAAAACATTCAGTACTTC. Translation gives CASRIPSSKNIQYF. The variable domain in full, with the rest retrieved from reference TRBV2 and TRBJ2-4, is EPEVTQTPSHQVTQMGQEVILRCVPISNHLYFYWYRQILGQKVEFLVSFYNNEISEKSEIFDDQFSVERPDGSNFTLKIRSTKLEDSAMYFCASRIPSSKNIQYFGAGTRLSVL.

The chain has TRBV12-3 or TRBV12-4 and TRBJ2-1; TRBD2 aligns across 16 bases. The CDR3 contains 17 residues. V shed 5 bases, J shed 6 bases, and the junction held 7 bases outside the gene matches. The CDR3 region has the DNA TGTGCCAGCAGTCCTGGGACTAGCGGGAGGGCCCTCAATGAGCAGTTCTTC. Its protein product is CASSPGTSGRALNEQFF.

As to this clonotype: The CDR3 end shows no conserved phenylalanine or tryptophan, and so a read error is likely. The chain employs TRBV10-3 and TRBJ2-1; 8 bases fit TRBD1. Germline-derived CDR1 and CDR2 are ENHRY and SYGVKD. V was clipped by 4 bases and J by 10 bases; unmatched bases: 18. This CDR3 is built from 17 residues. CDR3 in DNA: TGTGCCATCAGTGTCTCTCTAGACAGGGGTAGAGATGTGGAGCAGTTCTTG. This translates into CAISVSLDRGRDVEQFL.

This clonotype was seen a single time. The chain carries TRBV6-1 and TRBJ2-7; 8 bases line up with TRBD1. The junction had 5 bases not matched to a gene; V was cut back by 4 bases and J by 3 bases. The CDR3 runs to 14 residues. Germline loops: CDR1 MNHNS, CDR2 SASEGT. CDR3 in amino acids: CASSGYRGFYEQYF. CDR3 DNA sequence: TGTGCCAGCAGTGGGTACAGGGGGTTCTACGAGCAGTACTTC.

This rearrangement joins TRBV4-1 to TRBJ2-7; no definite D call. Germline lookup yields CDR1 MGHRA and CDR2 YSYEKL. V was pared by 0 bases and J by 0 bases, with 12 bases between. The CDR3 consists of 16 residues. The CDR3 bases are TGCGCCAGCAGCCAAGAATCTAGTGGTATCTCCTACGAGCAGTACTTC. It is translated as CASSQESSGISYEQYF.

The gene calls are TRBV20-1 and TRBJ1-4; D uncertain. The CDR3 is made up of 13 amino acids. Germline V gene data show CDR1 as DFQATT and CDR2 as SNEGSKA (reference sequence). The V end lost 7 bases, the J end lost 0 bases, and 9 bases lay between the germline ends. CDR3 in DNA: TGCAGTGGGACGGCTTCAACTAATGAAAAACTGTTTTTT. This translates into CSGTASTNEKLFF.

This clonotype is a singleton in its sample. The genes are TRBV6-2 or TRBV6-3 and TRBJ1-4; D is unresolved. The V end was cut by 3 bases, the J end by 5 bases, with 16 bases between. Per the germline V gene, CDR1 is MNHEY and CDR2 is SVGEGT. There are 16 residues in the CDR3. The chain's CDR3 is CASSYTWEKGNEKLFF. The CDR3 DNA follows: TGTGCCAGCAGTTATACATGGGAGAAAGGAAATGAAAAACTGTTTTTT.

V is TRBV4-1 and J is TRBJ2-7; possibly TRBD1 for D (5 bases). This CDR3 spans 15 amino acids. Germline V gene lookup returns CDR1 MGHRA and CDR2 YSYEKL. V lost 0 bases, J lost 3 bases, and 12 bases lay in between. The DNA of the CDR3 is TGCGCCAGCAGCCAAGAAAGGGCAGGGATCTACGAGCAGTACTTC. Protein product: CASSQERAGIYEQYF.

In DNA form, the CDR3 reads TGCGCCAGCAGCCGGGGACAGGGGGCAGTCGATGAGCAGTTCTTC. Residues: CASSRGQGAVDEQFF. This chain uses TRBV5-1 with TRBJ2-1, with 12 bases matching TRBD1. Germline V gives CDR1 SGHRS, CDR2 YFSETQ. Losses at the gene ends were 4 bases for V and 8 bases for J; bases not matched to a gene: 7. The length of the CDR3 is 15 residues.

This clonotype was seen only a few times. V is TRBV24-1 and J is TRBJ1-5; D might be TRBD1 (5 bases). The CDR3 is made up of 15 amino acids. Germline V gene data show CDR1 as KGHDR and CDR2 as SFDVKD. Trimming cost V 1 base and J 5 bases, with 11 bases left between them. The DNA of the CDR3 is TGTGCCACCAGTGATTTTCCGGGGGTCCATCAGCCCCAGCATTTT. Translated: CATSDFPGVHQPQHF.

The V and J genes are TRBV10-2 and TRBJ2-7; TRBD2 matches at 9 bases. CDR3 length: 15 amino acids. J was trimmed by 1 base and V by 2 bases; bases with no gene match: 3. CDR1 is WSHSY and CDR2 is SAAADI in the germline V gene. The CDR3 sequence is CASSETLAGSYEQYF. The CDR3 DNA reads TGCGCCAGCAGTGAGACCCTAGCGGGATCCTACGAGCAGTACTTC.

V is TRBV29-1 and J is TRBJ2-3; 10 nucleotides align to TRBD2. J was trimmed by 3 bases and V by 8 bases; bases with no gene match: 5. Germline CDR1 is SQVTM and CDR2 is ANQGSEA. This CDR3 contains 13 residues. The CDR3 region is CSLAGVVTDTQYF. The CDR3 DNA follows: TGCAGCCTAGCGGGAGTTGTTACAGATACGCAGTATTTT.

The gene calls are TRBV6-2 or TRBV6-3 and TRBJ2-3, with a tentative D call TRBD1 (6 bases). The tail of the sequence fits TRBJ2-5 better, so the J call may be wrong. Germline CDR1 reads MNHEY; CDR2 reads SVGEGT. This CDR3 is built from 10 residues. The CDR3 nucleotides are TGTGCCAGCTCCAGGGGGACCCAGTACTTC. Translation gives CASSRGTQYF.

The J gene is TRBJ2-3, the V gene TRBV12-3 or TRBV12-4; D remains unclear. The CDR3 extends over 15 amino acids. V lost 7 bases, J lost 0 bases, and 14 bases lay in between. CDR3 protein: CASIPGEVSTDTQYF. DNA for the CDR3: TGTGCCAGCATCCCCGGAGAAGTGAGCACAGATACGCAGTATTTT.

This chain joins TRBV6-5 and TRBJ2-1; maybe TRBD1 (6 bases). The CDR3 is 16 amino acids. Per the germline V gene, CDR1 is MNHEY and CDR2 is SVGAGI. Deletions cut 0 bases from V and 5 bases from J, with 14 bases between. The CDR3 reads CASSYSSGRTDNEQFF. For the CDR3, the DNA is TGTGCCAGCAGTTACTCGAGCGGTAGGACAGACAATGAGCAGTTCTTC.

This clonotype was seen a few times. The chain combines TRBV25-1 with TRBJ1-5, with 9 positions matching TRBD1. The CDR3 runs to 16 residues. J was trimmed by 4 bases and V by 3 bases; bases with no gene match: 7. Germline V gives CDR1 MGHDK, CDR2 SYGVNS. The CDR3 DNA reads as TGTGCCAGCAGTGACCCTGGACAGGGGATTAATCAGCCCCAGCATTTT. Translating gives CASSDPGQGINQPQHF.

This clonotype was picked up a small number of times. The gene calls are TRBV4-1 and TRBJ2-1; 8 nucleotides match TRBD2. Germline V gene lookup returns CDR1 MGHRA and CDR2 YSYEKL. Unmatched junction bases numbered 15, after V lost 4 bases and J lost 7 bases. This CDR3 comprises 17 residues. The CDR3: CASSRSASGGGRNEQFF. DNA of the CDR3: TGCGCCAGCAGCCGGTCGGCCTCTGGCGGGGGGAGGAATGAGCAGTTCTTC.

This rearrangement joins TRBV20-1 to TRBJ2-3; a weak D match, TRBD2 (7 bases). Trimming took 0 bases from V and 9 from J, leaving 25 bases between them. The CDR3 sequence is 17 residues long. CDR1 is DFQATT and CDR2 is SNEGSKA in the germline V gene (reference sequence). This chain's CDR3 is CSARDFPSGGGGGTQYF. The CDR3 bases are TGCAGTGCTAGAGATTTCCCCTCGGGGGGAGGGGGTGGCACGCAGTATTTT.

The chain employs TRBV11-2 and TRBJ1-2; TRBD1 is a possible D gene (5 bases). V was clipped by 5 bases and J by 3 bases, with 10 bases between them. Germline V gene lookup returns CDR1 SGHAT and CDR2 FQNNGV. The CDR3 runs to 13 residues. The CDR3: CASSRDGYYGYTF. The CDR3 region has the DNA TGTGCCAGCAGCAGGGACGGCTACTATGGCTACACCTTC. Variable domain in full (rest from reference TRBV11-2 and TRBJ1-2): EAGVAQSPRYKIIEKRQSVAFWCNPISGHATLYWYQQILGQGPKLLIQFQNNGVVDDSQLPKDRFSAERLKGVDSTLKIQPAKLEDSAVYLCASSRDGYYGYTFGSGTRLTVV.

The V gene is TRBV12-3 or TRBV12-4, the J gene TRBJ1-5, with D perhaps matching TRBD1 (5 bases). The CDR3 has 16 amino acids. Deletions cut 5 bases from V and 5 bases from J, with 19 bases between. CDR3 nucleotides: TGTGCCAGCAGTCCCCGGGGACGATCAGGCGATCAGCCCCAGCATTTT. Protein sequence: CASSPRGRSGDQPQHF.

This chain links TRBV7-3 with TRBJ2-1, with D perhaps assigned TRBD1 or TRBD2 (5 bases each). Germline CDR1 and CDR2: SGHTA and FQGTGA. The CDR3 totals 17 residues. Trimming shortened V by 1 base and J by 2 bases, and 15 bases separated the two germline ends. In nucleotides, the CDR3 is TGTGCCAGCAGCTTAAACCCTCATGAGGGACCCTACAATGAGCAGTTCTTC. Residues: CASSLNPHEGPYNEQFF. Complete variable domain (other parts from reference TRBV7-3 and TRBJ2-1): GAGVSQTPSNKVTEKGKYVELRCDPISGHTALYWYRQSLGQGPEFLIYFQGTGAADDSGLPNDRFFAVRPEGSVSTLKIQRTERGDSAVYLCASSLNPHEGPYNEQFFGPGTRLTVL.

The chain combines TRBV6-4 with TRBJ1-4; D gene ambiguous. Germline V lookup: CDR1 MRHNA, CDR2 SNTAGT. The CDR3 covers 15 residues. Trimming took 7 bases from V and 0 from J, leaving 12 bases between them. The CDR3 protein is CASKTNPTTNEKLFF. The CDR3 DNA sequence: TGTGCCAGCAAGACAAACCCTACAACTAATGAAAAACTGTTTTTT.

The chain has TRBV28 and TRBJ2-1, with 9 positions matching TRBD1. CDR3 length: 16 amino acids. Unmatched junction bases numbered 10, after V lost 6 bases and J lost 4 bases. The germline V gene has CDR1 MDHEN and CDR2 SYDVKM. CDR3 sequence (DNA): TGTGCCAGCAGGCCTAGTCCGGGACAGGGATACAATGAGCAGTTCTTC. It specifies CASRPSPGQGYNEQFF.

This clonotype was counted only a few times. The rearrangement joins TRBV20-1 to TRBJ2-5; 11 positions agree with TRBD2. Matching the DNA end better, TRBJ2-7 makes the J call doubtful. CDR1 and CDR2 (germline): DFQATT, SNEGSKA (reference sequence). CDR3 length equals 13 residues. The CDR3 protein is CSAPGTSGYEQYF. CDR3 DNA: TGCAGTGCTCCCGGGACTAGCGGCTACGAGCAGTACTTC.